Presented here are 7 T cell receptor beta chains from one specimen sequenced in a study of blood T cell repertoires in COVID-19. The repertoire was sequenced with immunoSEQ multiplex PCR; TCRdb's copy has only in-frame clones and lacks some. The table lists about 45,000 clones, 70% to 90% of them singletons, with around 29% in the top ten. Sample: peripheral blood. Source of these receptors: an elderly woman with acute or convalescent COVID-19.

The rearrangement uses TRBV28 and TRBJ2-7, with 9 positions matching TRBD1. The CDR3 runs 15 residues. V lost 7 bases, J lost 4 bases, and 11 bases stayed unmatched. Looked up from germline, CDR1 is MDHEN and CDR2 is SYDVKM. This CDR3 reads CASNLQGASVYEQYF. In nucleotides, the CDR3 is TGTGCCAGCAACCTACAGGGGGCGTCGGTTTACGAGCAGTACTTC. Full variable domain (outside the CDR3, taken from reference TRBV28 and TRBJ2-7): DVKVTQSSRYLVKRTGEKVFLECVQDMDHENMFWYRQDPGLGLRLIYFSYDVKMKEKGDIPEGYSVSREKKERFSLILESASTNQTSMYLCASNLQGASVYEQYFGPGTRLTVT.

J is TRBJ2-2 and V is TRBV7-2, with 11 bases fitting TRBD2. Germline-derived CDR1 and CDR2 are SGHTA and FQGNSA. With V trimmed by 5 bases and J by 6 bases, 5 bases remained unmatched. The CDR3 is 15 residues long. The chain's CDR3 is CASSGSGRVAGELFF. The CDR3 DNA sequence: TGTGCCAGCAGCGGTAGCGGGAGGGTCGCCGGGGAGCTGTTTTTT.

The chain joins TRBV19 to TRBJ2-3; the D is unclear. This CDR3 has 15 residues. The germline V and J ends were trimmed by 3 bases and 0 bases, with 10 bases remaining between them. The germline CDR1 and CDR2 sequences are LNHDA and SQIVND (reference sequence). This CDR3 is CASSIQITSTDTQYF. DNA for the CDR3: TGTGCCAGTAGTATCCAAATAACAAGCACAGATACGCAGTATTTT.

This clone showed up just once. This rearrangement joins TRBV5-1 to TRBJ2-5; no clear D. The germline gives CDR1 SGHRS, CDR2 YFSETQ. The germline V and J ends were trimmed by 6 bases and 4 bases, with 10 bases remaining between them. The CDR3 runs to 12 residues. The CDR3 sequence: CASTGWSETQYF. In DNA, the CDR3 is TGCGCCAGCACAGGCTGGTCAGAGACCCAGTACTTC. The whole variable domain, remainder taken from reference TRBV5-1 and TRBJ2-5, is KAGVTQTPRYLIKTRGQQVTLSCSPISGHRSVSWYQQTPGQGLQFLFEYFSETQRNKGNFPGRFSGRQFSNSRSEMNVSTLELGDSALYLCASTGWSETQYFGPGTRLLVL.

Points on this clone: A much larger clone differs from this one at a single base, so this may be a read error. This chain's CDR3 is CARSGGQRGGSYEQYF. As DNA, the CDR3 is TGTGCCCGCAGTGGGGGGCAACGGGGGGGCTCCTACGAGCAGTACTTC. The chain uses TRBV2 and TRBJ2-7; 8 nucleotides line up with TRBD2. Germline assignment: CDR1 SNHLY and CDR2 FYNNEI. The CDR3 extends over 16 amino acids.

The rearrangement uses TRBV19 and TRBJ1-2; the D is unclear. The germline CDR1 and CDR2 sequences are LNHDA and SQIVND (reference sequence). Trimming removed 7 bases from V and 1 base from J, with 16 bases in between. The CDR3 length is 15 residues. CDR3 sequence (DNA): TGTGCCAGTAACCTAGGCGGCATGCTTAACTATGGCTACACCTTC. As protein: CASNLGGMLNYGYTF.

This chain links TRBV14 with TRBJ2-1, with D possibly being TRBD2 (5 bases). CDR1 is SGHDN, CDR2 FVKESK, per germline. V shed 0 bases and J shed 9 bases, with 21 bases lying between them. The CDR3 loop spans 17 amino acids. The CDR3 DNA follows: TGTGCCAGCAGCCAAGATCGGTCGTGGCTAGTAGGAGGTGAGCAGTTCTTC. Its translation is CASSQDRSWLVGGEQFF.